The source of this T cell receptor beta chain is a study of identical twins. Broader study findings: There was an excess of low generation probability in the out-of-frame alpha sequences that twins shared. The study reached conclusions through statistical analysis that was cross-sectional, not following the same donors. The authors noted that invariant MAIT and iNKT cells could partly confound zero-insertion analyses. Modelling underestimated the level of out-of-frame TCR alpha sharing observed in monozygotic twins.

Regarding this clonotype: The antigen remains unidentified.

The CDR3 has 12 amino acids. V was trimmed by 7 bases and J by 0 bases, leaving 5 bases between them. A single record per CDR3 protein comes from TCRdb applying MiXCR to the 5' RACE reads. The sample gives hundreds of thousands of distinct CDR3 sequences, approximately 6% of which show up once; approximately 1.6% is in the top ten. The V and J genes are TRBV12-3 or TRBV12-4 and TRBJ2-3; D is ambiguous. The TCR was taken from a man between 18 and 35 years old in good health. The sample was naive T cells sorted from blood. In nucleotides, the CDR3 is TGTGCCAGCACCCCTAGCACAGATACGCAGTATTTT. Protein: CASTPSTDTQYF.